This T cell receptor (beta chain) is drawn from a study of blood T cell repertoires in COVID-19. Germline V gene sequence: CDR1 LNHDA, CDR2 SQIVND (reference sequence). The CDR3 consists of 16 residues. The V segment lost 5 bases and the J segment 6 bases; nucleotides outside the gene matches: 12. In the authors' workflow: Counts of nucleated cells, estimated from reference gene primer amplification, were obtained. Here immunoSEQ multiplex PCR was the method, and the copy in TCRdb shows in-frame clones only, minus some. V and J calls and clone size are copied from that table; D and trimming were computed from the DNA. The sample has approximately 240,000 clones, about 88% seen once; the top ten hold approximately 2.2%.

Sequenced sample: peripheral blood. V is TRBV19 and J is TRBJ2-5, with 10 nucleotides matching TRBD1. The receptor's source is a woman between 40 and 55 years old who had recovered from COVID-19. DNA for the CDR3: TGTGCCAGTAGTGCCCTGACAGGGGGCGCTTTAAAGACCCAGTACTTC. Translating it yields CASSALTGGALKTQYF.